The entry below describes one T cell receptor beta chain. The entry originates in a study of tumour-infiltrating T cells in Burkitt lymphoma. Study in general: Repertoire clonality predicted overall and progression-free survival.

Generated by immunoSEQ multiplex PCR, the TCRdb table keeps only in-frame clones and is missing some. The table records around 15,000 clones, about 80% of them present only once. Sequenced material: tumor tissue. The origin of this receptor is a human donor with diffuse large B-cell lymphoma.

The CDR3 DNA sequence: TGTGCCAGCAGCCCGAGGACAGTTGGTGGCTACACCTTC. Its protein product is CASSPRTVGGYTF. The V and J genes are TRBV6-5 and TRBJ1-2, with D maybe TRBD1 (6 bases). The ends were cut back, 6 bases at V and 7 bases at J, with 15 bases in the middle. CDR1 is MNHEY, CDR2 SVGAGI, per germline. CDR3 length: 13 amino acids.